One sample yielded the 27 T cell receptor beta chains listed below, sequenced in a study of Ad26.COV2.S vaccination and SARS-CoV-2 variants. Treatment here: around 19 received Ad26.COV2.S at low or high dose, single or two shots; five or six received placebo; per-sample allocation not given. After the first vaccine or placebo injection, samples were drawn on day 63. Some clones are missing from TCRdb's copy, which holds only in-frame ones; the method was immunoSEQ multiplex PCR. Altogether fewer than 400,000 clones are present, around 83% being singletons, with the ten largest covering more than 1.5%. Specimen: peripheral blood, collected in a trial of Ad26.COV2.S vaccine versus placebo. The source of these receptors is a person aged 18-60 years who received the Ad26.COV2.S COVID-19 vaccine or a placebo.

In DNA, the CDR3 is TGTGCCAGCAGCGGCGGGACCACTCTACACAATGAGCAGTTCTTC. Its protein is CASSGGTTLHNEQFF. The chain couples TRBV9 to TRBJ2-1, with a tentative D call TRBD2 (6 bases). Germline V lookup: CDR1 SGDLS, CDR2 YYNGEE. This CDR3 is 15 amino acids long. V lost 3 bases, J lost 5 bases, and 15 bases lay in between.

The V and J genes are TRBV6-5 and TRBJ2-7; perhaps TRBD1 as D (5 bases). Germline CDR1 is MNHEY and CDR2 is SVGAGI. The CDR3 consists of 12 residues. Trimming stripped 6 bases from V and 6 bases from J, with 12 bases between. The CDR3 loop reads CASSRDRSEQYF. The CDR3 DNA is TGTGCCAGCAGCCGAGACAGATCCGAGCAGTACTTC.

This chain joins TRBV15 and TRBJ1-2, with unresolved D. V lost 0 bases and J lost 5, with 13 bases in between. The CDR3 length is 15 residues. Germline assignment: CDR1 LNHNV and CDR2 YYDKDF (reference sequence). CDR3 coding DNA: TGTGCCACCAGCAGAGACTGGGGTTCGGGATATGGCTACACCTTC. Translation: CATSRDWGSGYGYTF.

The DNA of the CDR3 is TGCGCCAGCAGCCAAGATGTCGGGGGGGCCATAGACAATGAGCAGTTCTTC. Amino acid sequence: CASSQDVGGAIDNEQFF. This chain uses TRBV4-3 with TRBJ2-1; 8 positions agree with TRBD2. The V gene end was trimmed by 0 bases and the J gene end by 5 bases; junction bases not matched to a gene: 9. The CDR3 extends over 17 amino acids. Per the germline V gene, CDR1 is LGHNA and CDR2 is YSLEER.

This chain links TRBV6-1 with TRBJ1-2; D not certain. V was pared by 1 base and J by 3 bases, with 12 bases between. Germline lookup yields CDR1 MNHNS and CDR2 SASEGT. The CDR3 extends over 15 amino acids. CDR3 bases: TGTGCCAGCAGTGAAGGGGTGGGGAGGTACTATGGCTACACCTTC. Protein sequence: CASSEGVGRYYGYTF.

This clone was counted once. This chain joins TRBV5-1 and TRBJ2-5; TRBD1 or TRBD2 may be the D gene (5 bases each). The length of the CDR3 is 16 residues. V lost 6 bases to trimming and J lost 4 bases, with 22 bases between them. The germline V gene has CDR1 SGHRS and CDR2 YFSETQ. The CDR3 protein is CASNLGRVGGGETQYF. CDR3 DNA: TGCGCCAGCAACCTCGGCAGGGTTGGGGGTGGAGAGACCCAGTACTTC.

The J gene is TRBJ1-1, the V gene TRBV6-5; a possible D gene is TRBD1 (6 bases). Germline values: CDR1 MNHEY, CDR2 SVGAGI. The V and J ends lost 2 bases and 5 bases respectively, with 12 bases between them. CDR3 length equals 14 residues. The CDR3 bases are TGTGCCAGCAGTTACCGCACAGGGAATACTGAAGCTTTCTTT. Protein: CASSYRTGNTEAFF.

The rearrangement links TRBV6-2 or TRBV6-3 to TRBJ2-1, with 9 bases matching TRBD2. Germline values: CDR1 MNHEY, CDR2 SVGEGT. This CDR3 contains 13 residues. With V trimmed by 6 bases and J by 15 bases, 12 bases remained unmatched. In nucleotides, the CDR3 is TGTGCCAGCAGCCTAAGCGGGGGGCGAGTGAGGTTCTTC. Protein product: CASSLSGGRVRFF.

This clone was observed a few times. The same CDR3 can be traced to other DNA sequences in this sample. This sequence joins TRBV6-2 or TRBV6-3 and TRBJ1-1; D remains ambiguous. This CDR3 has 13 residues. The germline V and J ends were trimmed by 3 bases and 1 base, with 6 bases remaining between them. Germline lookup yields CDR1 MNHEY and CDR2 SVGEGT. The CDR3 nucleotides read TGTGCCAGCAGTTATGAGCCGAACACTGAAGCTTTCTTT. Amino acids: CASSYEPNTEAFF.

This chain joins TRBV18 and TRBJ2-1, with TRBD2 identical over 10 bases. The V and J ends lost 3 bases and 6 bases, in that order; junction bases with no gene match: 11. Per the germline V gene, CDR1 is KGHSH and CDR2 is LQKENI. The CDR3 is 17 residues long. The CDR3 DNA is TGTGCCAGCTCACCCGCTAATACATGGACTAGCGGCAATGAGCAGTTCTTC. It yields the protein CASSPANTWTSGNEQFF.

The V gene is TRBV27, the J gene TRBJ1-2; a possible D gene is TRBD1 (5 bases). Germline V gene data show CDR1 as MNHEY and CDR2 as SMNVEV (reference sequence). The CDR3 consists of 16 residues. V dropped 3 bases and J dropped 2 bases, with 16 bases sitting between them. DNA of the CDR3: TGTGCCAGCAGTTTTATATCCCCCGGGACCAACTATGGCTACACCTTC. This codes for CASSFISPGTNYGYTF.

The DNA for the CDR3 is TGTGCCAGTAGCCGACAGCTACCCGACAATGAGCAGTTCTTC. This sequence encodes CASSRQLPDNEQFF. The chain employs TRBV19 and TRBJ2-1; tentatively, D is TRBD1 (5 bases). V lost 6 bases and J lost 5, with 14 bases in between. The germline V gene encodes CDR1 LNHDA and CDR2 SQIVND (reference sequence). This CDR3 has 14 amino acids.

CDR3 residues: CSVDPSIYNEQFF. CDR3 bases: TGCAGCGTTGATCCTTCGATTTACAATGAGCAGTTCTTC. V is TRBV29-1 and J is TRBJ2-1; D not resolved. The CDR3 spans 13 residues. Germline V gives CDR1 SQVTM, CDR2 ANQGSEA. Trimming removed 3 bases from V and 4 bases from J, with 10 bases in between.

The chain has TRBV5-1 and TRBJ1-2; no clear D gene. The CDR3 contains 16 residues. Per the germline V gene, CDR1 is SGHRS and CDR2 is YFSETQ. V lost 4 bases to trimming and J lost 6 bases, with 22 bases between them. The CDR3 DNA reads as TGCGCCAGCAGCACCCCTGGTGCAGCTTCTATAAATGGCTACACCTTC. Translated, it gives CASSTPGAASINGYTF.

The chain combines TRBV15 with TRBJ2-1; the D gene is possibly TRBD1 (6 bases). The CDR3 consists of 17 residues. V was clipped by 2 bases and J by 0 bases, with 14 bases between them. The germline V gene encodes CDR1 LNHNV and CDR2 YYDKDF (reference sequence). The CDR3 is CATSRPPGHSSYNEQFF. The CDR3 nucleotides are TGTGCCACCAGCAGACCACCGGGACACAGCTCCTACAATGAGCAGTTCTTC.

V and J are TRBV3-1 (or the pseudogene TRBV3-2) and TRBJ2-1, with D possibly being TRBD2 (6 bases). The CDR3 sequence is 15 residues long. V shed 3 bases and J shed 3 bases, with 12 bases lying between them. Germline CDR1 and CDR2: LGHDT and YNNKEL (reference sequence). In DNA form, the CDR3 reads TGTGCCAGCAGCCAGGACGGGGGAGTCTACAATGAGCAGTTCTTC. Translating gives CASSQDGGVYNEQFF.

The CDR3 DNA is TGTGCCAGCAGCCCACCCCGGGGACTTCACGAGCAGTACTTC. Encoded protein: CASSPPRGLHEQYF. The chain couples TRBV7-8 to TRBJ2-7; D possibly corresponds to TRBD2 (6 bases). There are 14 residues in the CDR3. Trimming shortened V by 5 bases and J by 5 bases, and 16 bases separated the two germline ends. From germline, CDR1 is SGHVS and CDR2 FQNEAQ.

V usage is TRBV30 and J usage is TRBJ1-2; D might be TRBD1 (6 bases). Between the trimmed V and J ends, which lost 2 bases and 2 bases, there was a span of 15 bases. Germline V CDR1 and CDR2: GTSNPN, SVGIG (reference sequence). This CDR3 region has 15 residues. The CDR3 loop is CAWSITGRLNYGYTF. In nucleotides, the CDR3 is TGTGCCTGGAGTATAACAGGGCGATTGAACTATGGCTACACCTTC. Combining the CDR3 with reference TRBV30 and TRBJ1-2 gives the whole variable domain SQTIHQWPATLVQPVGSPLSLECTVEGTSNPNLYWYRQAAGRGLQLLFYSVGIGQISSEVPQNLSASRPQDRQFILSSKKLLLSDSGFYLCAWSITGRLNYGYTFGSGTRLTVV.

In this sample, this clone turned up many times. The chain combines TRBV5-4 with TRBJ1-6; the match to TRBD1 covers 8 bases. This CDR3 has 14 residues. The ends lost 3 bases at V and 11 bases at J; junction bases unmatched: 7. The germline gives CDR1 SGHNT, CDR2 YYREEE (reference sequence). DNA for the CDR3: TGTGCCAGCAGCTACTCCGGGACAGGCGCACCCCTCCACTTT. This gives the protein CASSYSGTGAPLHF.

Here the CDR3 DNA reads TGTGCCAGCAGCGTAGGGGTCATCGAGACCCAGTACTTC. Amino acid sequence: CASSVGVIETQYF. The rearrangement joins TRBV9 to TRBJ2-5; no clear D gene. Trimming stripped 0 bases from V and 5 bases from J, with 8 bases between. Germline V gene lookup returns CDR1 SGDLS and CDR2 YYNGEE. The CDR3 consists of 13 residues.

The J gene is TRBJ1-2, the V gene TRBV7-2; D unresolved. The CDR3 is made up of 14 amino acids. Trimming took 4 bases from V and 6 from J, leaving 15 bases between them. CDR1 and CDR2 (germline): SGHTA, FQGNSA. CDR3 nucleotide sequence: TGTGCCAGCAGCTCCAAGGTCTACCTGGATGGCTACACCTTC. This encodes CASSSKVYLDGYTF.

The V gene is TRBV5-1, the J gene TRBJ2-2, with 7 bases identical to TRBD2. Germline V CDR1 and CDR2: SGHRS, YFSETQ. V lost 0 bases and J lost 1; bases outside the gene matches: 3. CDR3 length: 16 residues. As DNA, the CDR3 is TGCGCCAGCAGCTTGGCAGCTAGCGGGAACACCGGGGAGCTGTTTTTT. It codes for CASSLAASGNTGELFF.

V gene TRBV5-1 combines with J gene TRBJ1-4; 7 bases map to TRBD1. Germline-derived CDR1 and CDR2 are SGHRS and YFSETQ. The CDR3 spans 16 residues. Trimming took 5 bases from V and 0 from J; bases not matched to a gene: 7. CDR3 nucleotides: TGCGCCAGCAGGGGGGGAGGGACAGCAACTAATGAAAAACTGTTTTTT. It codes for CASRGGGTATNEKLFF. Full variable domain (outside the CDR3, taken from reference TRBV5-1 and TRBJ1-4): KAGVTQTPRYLIKTRGQQVTLSCSPISGHRSVSWYQQTPGQGLQFLFEYFSETQRNKGNFPGRFSGRQFSNSRSEMNVSTLELGDSALYLCASRGGGTATNEKLFFGSGTQLSVL.

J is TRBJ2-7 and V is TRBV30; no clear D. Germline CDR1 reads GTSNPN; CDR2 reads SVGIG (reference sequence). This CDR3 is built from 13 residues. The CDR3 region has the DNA TGTGCTAGAACACAAACCCTCTCCTACGAGCAGTACTTC. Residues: CARTQTLSYEQYF.

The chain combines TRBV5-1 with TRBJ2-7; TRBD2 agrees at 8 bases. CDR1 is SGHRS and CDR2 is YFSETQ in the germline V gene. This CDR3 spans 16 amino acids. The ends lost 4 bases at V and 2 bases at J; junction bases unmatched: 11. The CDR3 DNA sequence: TGCGCCAGCAGCATAATACCGGGACTAGGCCCCTACGAGCAGTACTTC. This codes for CASSIIPGLGPYEQYF.

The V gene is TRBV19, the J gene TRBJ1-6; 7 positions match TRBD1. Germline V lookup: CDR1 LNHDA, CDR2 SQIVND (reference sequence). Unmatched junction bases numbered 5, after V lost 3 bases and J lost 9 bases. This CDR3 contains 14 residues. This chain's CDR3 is CASSMTGSGSPLHF. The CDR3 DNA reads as TGTGCCAGTAGTATGACAGGGTCGGGTTCACCCCTCCACTTT.

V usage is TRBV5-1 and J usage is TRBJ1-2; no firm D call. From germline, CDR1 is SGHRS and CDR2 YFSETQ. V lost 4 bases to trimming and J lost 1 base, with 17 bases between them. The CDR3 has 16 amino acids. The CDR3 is CASSEGPPGGNYGYTF. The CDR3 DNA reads TGCGCCAGCAGCGAAGGCCCTCCAGGCGGTAACTATGGCTACACCTTC.